This entry is about one T cell receptor (beta chain). Its antigen is still unknown. This sample is part of a study of identical twins. In every case, the donor was a healthy Caucasian. TCRdb reprocessed the 5' RACE reads via MiXCR and lists one record per CDR3 protein. The repertoire holds some 660,000 distinct CDR3 sequences, with around 8.3% as singletons. Findings and limits, study-wide: Twins' surplus sharing was weaker for beta out-of-frame sequences. Abundant cord blood beta clonotypes carried fewer insertions; memory repertoires showed none. Conclusions were based on cross-sectional statistical analysis, without following the same donors.

Looked up from germline, CDR1 is DFQATT and CDR2 is SNEGSKA (reference sequence). The CDR3 is 11 residues long. V was trimmed by 7 bases and J by 1 base, leaving 8 bases between them. These data are also associated with another study on yellow fever vaccine responses in identical twins.

Sequencing input: PBMCs. This chain links TRBV20-1 with TRBJ2-7; perhaps TRBD2 as D (5 bases). This sequence was found in a woman between 18 and 30 years old in good health. CDR3 DNA: TGCAGTGTCAGAGGGTCCTACGAGCAGTACTTC. It yields the protein CSVRGSYEQYF.